The 23 T cell receptor beta chains presented below share a single source sample, sequenced in a study of response to subunit inactivated influenza vaccine. TCRdb called the RT-PCR reads again in MiXCR, with one record for every CDR3 protein. This table holds about 650,000 distinct CDR3 sequences, 13% to 15% found once. Sequenced material: PBMCs from blood, taken 14 to 15 days before vaccination. The receptors were sampled from a man over 45 who received an inactivated influenza vaccine.

This clonotype was seen a few times. V gene TRBV29-1 combines with J gene TRBJ2-3; D may match TRBD1 or TRBD2 (5 bases each). V was clipped by 6 bases and J by 0 bases, with 16 bases between them. The CDR3 runs 15 residues. From germline, CDR1 is SQVTM and CDR2 ANQGSEA. CDR3 sequence: CSVDGTLSSTDTQYF. The DNA of the CDR3 is TGCAGCGTCGACGGGACCTTAAGTAGCACAGATACGCAGTATTTT.

This clonotype was recorded a few times. This sequence joins TRBV27 and TRBJ2-7, with TRBD2 as a possible D gene (5 bases). In germline, CDR1 is MNHEY, CDR2 SMNVEV (reference sequence). There are 14 residues in the CDR3. The V gene lost 6 bases and the J gene lost 3 bases, with 15 bases spanning the gap. The CDR3 region has the DNA TGTGCCAGCAGCTTGACCGGGATAAACTACGAGCAGTACTTC. Its protein is CASSLTGINYEQYF.

This clonotype was counted ten times or more. This chain links TRBV28 with TRBJ2-7; 11 bases are shared with TRBD2. The length of the CDR3 is 22 residues. The V gene's germline CDR1 is MDHEN and CDR2 SYDVKM. V dropped 0 bases and J dropped 3; count of bases not matched to a gene: 22. This CDR3 is CASSLWASGRFSPVRRNYEQYF. The CDR3, as DNA: TGTGCCAGCAGTTTATGGGCTAGCGGGAGGTTTTCTCCGGTTCGTCGAAACTACGAGCAGTACTTC.

CDR3 in amino acids: CATSTSRISGNTIYF. The DNA of the CDR3 is TGTGCCACGTCGACCAGTCGCATCTCTGGAAACACCATATATTTT. This chain joins TRBV19 and TRBJ1-3, with D unresolved. V dropped 10 bases and J dropped 0 bases, with 16 bases sitting between them. CDR3 length: 15 amino acids. The germline V gene has CDR1 LNHDA and CDR2 SQIVND (reference sequence).

This chain links TRBV7-9 with TRBJ2-2; no firm D call. Germline V lookup: CDR1 SEHNR, CDR2 FQNEAQ (reference sequence). The CDR3 totals 14 residues. The V and J ends lost 1 base and 8 bases respectively, with 11 bases between them. For the CDR3, the DNA is TGTGCCAGCAGCTTAGAGGTCGGGCGAGGGGAGCTGTTTTTT. This sequence encodes CASSLEVGRGELFF. Filled out from reference TRBV7-9 and TRBJ2-2, the complete variable domain reads DTGVSQNPRHKITKRGQNVTFRCDPISEHNRLYWYRQTLGQGPEFLTYFQNEAQLEKSRLLSDRFSAERPKGSFSTLEIQRTEQGDSAMYLCASSLEVGRGELFFGEGSRLTVL.

This clonotype came up many times. The chain is built from TRBV12-3 or TRBV12-4 and TRBJ1-4; TRBD1 matches at 8 bases. V shed 6 bases, J shed 12 bases, and the junction held 6 bases outside the gene matches. The CDR3 has 12 residues. CDR3 sequence reads: CASSTTGEELFF. DNA of the CDR3: TGTGCCAGCAGCACGACAGGGGAGGAACTGTTTTTT.

The V call is TRBV27, the J call TRBJ2-3; the match to TRBD1 covers 8 bases. V trimming: 3 bases; J trimming: 1 base; junction bases outside the gene matches: 6. This CDR3 is 16 amino acids long. CDR1 is MNHEY and CDR2 is SMNVEV in the germline V gene (reference sequence). In nucleotides, the CDR3 is TGTGCCAGCAGTTTCTCGCCAGGGGGCCGCACAGATACGCAGTATTTT. This gives the protein CASSFSPGGRTDTQYF.

This chain joins TRBV10-3 and TRBJ2-3; the match to TRBD1 covers 7 bases. The ends lost 4 bases at V and 4 bases at J; junction bases unmatched: 8. This CDR3 is built from 15 residues. Looked up from germline, CDR1 is ENHRY and CDR2 is SYGVKD. CDR3 coding DNA: TGTGCCATCAGTGCCCGACAGGGAAGGTCAGATACGCAGTATTTT. It specifies CAISARQGRSDTQYF.

The J gene is TRBJ2-7, the V gene TRBV5-1, with 9 bases aligning to TRBD2. Germline loops: CDR1 SGHRS, CDR2 YFSETQ. The CDR3 is 13 amino acids. V lost 4 bases, J lost 4 bases, and 3 bases stayed unmatched. CDR3 in amino acids: CASSISGGYEQYF. The CDR3 DNA is TGCGCCAGCAGCATTAGCGGGGGTTACGAGCAGTACTTC.

Regarding this clonotype: At one end, the junction sequence differs from germline, possibly due to a read error. The J gene is TRBJ2-3, the V gene TRBV24-1; 7 bases match TRBD2. This CDR3 region has 17 residues. CDR1 KGHDR and CDR2 SFDVKD come from the germline V gene. CDR3 protein: CDTSDLRVGGSGDTQYF. In DNA, the CDR3 is TGTGACACCAGTGATTTGAGGGTCGGCGGGAGTGGAGATACGCAGTATTTT.

This clonotype was seen a handful of times. V is TRBV6-2 or TRBV6-3 and J is TRBJ2-2; 10 nucleotides agree with TRBD2. CDR1 is MNHEY, CDR2 SVGEGT, per germline. The CDR3 has 17 amino acids. Trimming removed 3 bases from V and 6 bases from J; junction bases left unmatched: 10. The CDR3 loop is CASSYSWLAGAPGELFF. The CDR3 bases are TGTGCCAGCAGTTATTCGTGGCTAGCGGGAGCCCCCGGGGAGCTGTTTTTT.

This clonotype turned up a few times. The V call is TRBV15, the J call TRBJ1-4; a possible D gene is TRBD1 (6 bases). CDR3 length: 15 residues. Per germline, CDR1 LNHNV and CDR2 YYDKDF (reference sequence). The ends were cut back, 2 bases at V and 3 bases at J, with 10 bases in the middle. CDR3 amino acids: CATSRLQGSNEKLFF. CDR3 DNA: TGTGCCACCAGCAGATTACAGGGATCTAATGAAAAACTGTTTTTT. The full variable domain, with the rest looked up from reference TRBV15 and TRBJ1-4, is DAMVIQNPRYQVTQFGKPVTLSCSQTLNHNVMYWYQQKSSQAPKLLFHYYDKDFNNEADTPDNFQSRRPNTSFCFLDIRSPGLGDTAMYLCATSRLQGSNEKLFFGSGTQLSVL.

J is TRBJ2-3 and V is TRBV12-3 or TRBV12-4, with a possible D match to TRBD1 (5 bases). V lost 5 bases, J lost 0 bases, and 9 bases lay in between. The length of the CDR3 is 14 residues. The CDR3 reads CASSPTASTDTQYF. CDR3 DNA sequence: TGTGCCAGCAGTCCGACAGCTAGCACAGATACGCAGTATTTT.

This rearrangement joins TRBV20-1 to TRBJ2-1; 9 bases are a match to TRBD1. Unmatched junction bases numbered 6, after V lost 3 bases and J lost 6 bases. Germline values: CDR1 DFQATT, CDR2 SNEGSKA (reference sequence). The CDR3 has 14 residues. Here the CDR3 reads CSARADRGGNEQFF. DNA for the CDR3: TGCAGTGCTAGGGCGGACAGGGGCGGCAATGAGCAGTTCTTC.

The gene calls are TRBV10-3 and TRBJ2-7, with a possible D match to TRBD1 (5 bases). V was cut by 6 bases and J by 0 bases, with 9 bases left in between. Per the germline V gene, CDR1 is ENHRY and CDR2 is SYGVKD. This CDR3 has 13 residues. The CDR3 region is CAISLGHSYEQYF. For the CDR3, the DNA is TGTGCCATCAGCCTTGGACACTCCTACGAGCAGTACTTC.

This rearrangement joins TRBV7-2 to TRBJ1-1; 11 positions agree with TRBD1. Germline CDR1 and CDR2: SGHTA and FQGNSA. With V trimmed by 7 bases and J by 1 base, 5 bases remained unmatched. The CDR3 spans 15 residues. In DNA form, the CDR3 reads TGTGCCAGCACCAGGGACAGGGGGAGGAACACTGAAGCTTTCTTT. Protein sequence: CASTRDRGRNTEAFF. Looking up the rest from reference TRBV7-2 and TRBJ1-1 gives the full variable domain: GAGVSQSPSNKVTEKGKDVELRCDPISGHTALYWYRQSLGQGLEFLIYFQGNSAPDKSGLPSDRFSAERTGGSVSTLTIQRTQQEDSAVYLCASTRDRGRNTEAFFGQGTRLTVV.

This clonotype was seen a handful of times. The chain links TRBV7-9 to TRBJ2-7; tentative D call: TRBD2 (5 bases). Trimming removed 4 bases at V and 6 bases at J, with 10 bases between. This CDR3 spans 12 amino acids. The V gene's germline CDR1 is SEHNR and CDR2 FQNEAQ (reference sequence). The CDR3 nucleotides are TGTGCCAGCAGCTCCCGGGGAAGCGAGCAGTACTTC. This encodes CASSSRGSEQYF. Full variable domain (rest looked up from reference TRBV7-9 and TRBJ2-7): DTGVSQNPRHKITKRGQNVTFRCDPISEHNRLYWYRQTLGQGPEFLTYFQNEAQLEKSRLLSDRFSAERPKGSFSTLEIQRTEQGDSAMYLCASSSRGSEQYFGPGTRLTVT.

This clonotype was seen more than once but under ten times. The V and J genes are TRBV7-6 and TRBJ2-7, with 12 positions matching TRBD1. J lost 7 bases, V lost 2 bases, and 12 bases had no gene match. The CDR3 consists of 17 residues. CDR1 and CDR2 (germline): SGHVS, FNYEAQ. The CDR3 loop is CASSLIPGQGAIGEQYF. The CDR3 DNA is TGTGCCAGCAGCTTAATCCCGGGACAGGGGGCGATTGGAGAGCAGTACTTC.

This clonotype came up a few times. The chain has TRBV6-5 and TRBJ2-1, with TRBD2 matching 8 bases. The CDR3 spans 15 residues. Germline CDR1 and CDR2: MNHEY and SVGAGI. J lost 7 bases, V lost 1 base, and 6 bases had no gene match. The CDR3 is CASSYYTGGFNEQFF. The DNA of the CDR3 is TGTGCCAGCAGTTACTATACGGGGGGGTTTAATGAGCAGTTCTTC.

The chain combines TRBV2 with TRBJ2-3; D unresolved. CDR1 is SNHLY and CDR2 is FYNNEI in the germline V gene. Between the trimmed V and J ends, which lost 6 bases and 3 bases, there was a span of 22 bases. The CDR3 is made up of 17 amino acids. CDR3 loop: CASRIRIPGESTDTQYF. DNA of the CDR3: TGTGCCAGCAGGATCCGAATCCCAGGAGAGAGTACAGATACGCAGTATTTT.

This clonotype showed up just a few times. The V gene is TRBV12-3 or TRBV12-4, the J gene TRBJ2-2, with a possible D match to TRBD2 (5 bases). Trimming removed 3 bases from V and 5 bases from J, with 10 bases in between. This CDR3 has 14 amino acids. CDR3: CASSFSSRTGELFF. CDR3 nucleotide sequence: TGTGCCAGCAGTTTTTCTAGCCGGACCGGGGAGCTGTTTTTT.

V is TRBV20-1 and J is TRBJ2-3; TRBD2 agrees at 8 bases. The V gene's germline CDR1 is DFQATT and CDR2 SNEGSKA (reference sequence). CDR3 length: 17 amino acids. The V gene end was trimmed by 1 base and the J gene end by 5 bases; junction bases not matched to a gene: 14. CDR3 sequence: CSARGHRLAQYQDTQYF. The CDR3 nucleotides read TGCAGTGCTAGAGGGCACCGACTAGCGCAATACCAAGATACGCAGTATTTT.

The chain employs TRBV29-1 and TRBJ1-1; TRBD1 matches at 11 bases. Germline lookup yields CDR1 SQVTM and CDR2 ANQGSEA. This CDR3 has 14 residues. V trimming: 6 bases; J trimming: 4 bases; junction bases outside the gene matches: 7. The CDR3 spells CSVKRGTGGTEAFF. As DNA, the CDR3 is TGCAGCGTGAAGCGAGGGACAGGGGGCACTGAAGCTTTCTTT.